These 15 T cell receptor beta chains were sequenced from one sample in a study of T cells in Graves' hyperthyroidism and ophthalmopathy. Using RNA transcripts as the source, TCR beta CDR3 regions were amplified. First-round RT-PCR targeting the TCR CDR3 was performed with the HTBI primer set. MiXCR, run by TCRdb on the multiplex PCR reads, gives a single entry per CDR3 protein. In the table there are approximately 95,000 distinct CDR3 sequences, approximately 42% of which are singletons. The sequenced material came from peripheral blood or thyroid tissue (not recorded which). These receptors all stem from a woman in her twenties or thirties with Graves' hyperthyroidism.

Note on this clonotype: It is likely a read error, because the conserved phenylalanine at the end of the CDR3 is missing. The CDR3: CGARGGANTEAFY. CDR3 nucleotides: TGCGGTGCTAGGGGGGGCGCGAACACTGAAGCTTTCTAT. This chain uses TRBV20-1 with TRBJ1-1; tentatively, D is TRBD1 (6 bases). Germline lookup yields CDR1 DFQATT and CDR2 SNEGSKA (reference sequence). The CDR3 is made up of 13 amino acids.

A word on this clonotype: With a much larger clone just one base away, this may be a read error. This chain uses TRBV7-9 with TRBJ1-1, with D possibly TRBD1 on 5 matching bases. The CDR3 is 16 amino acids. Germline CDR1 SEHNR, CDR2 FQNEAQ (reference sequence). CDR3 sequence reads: CASSEIAGNGNTVAFF. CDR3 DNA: TGTGCCAGCAGTGAAATTGCAGGGAACGGTAACACTGTAGCTTTCTTT.

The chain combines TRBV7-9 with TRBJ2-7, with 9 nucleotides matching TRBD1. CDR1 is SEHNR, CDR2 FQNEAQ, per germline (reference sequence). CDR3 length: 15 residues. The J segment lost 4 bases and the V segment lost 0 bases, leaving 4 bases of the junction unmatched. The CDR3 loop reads CASSLAGTGRYEQYF. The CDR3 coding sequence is TGTGCCAGCAGCTTAGCCGGGACAGGGCGATACGAGCAGTACTTC.

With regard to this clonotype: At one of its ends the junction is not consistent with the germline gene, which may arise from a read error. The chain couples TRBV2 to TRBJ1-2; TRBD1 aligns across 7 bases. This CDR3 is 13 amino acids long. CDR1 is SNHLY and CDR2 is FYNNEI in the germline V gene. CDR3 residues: CAGTVGQLNGYTF. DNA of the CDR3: TGCGCCGGCACCGTGGGACAGTTAAATGGCTACACCTTC.

The CDR3: CSARGLGQGALDTQYF. The CDR3 DNA follows: TGCAGTGCTAGAGGGCTTGGACAGGGGGCGTTGGATACGCAGTATTTT. The chain uses TRBV20-1 and TRBJ2-3; 11 nucleotides agree with TRBD1. Germline-derived CDR1 and CDR2 are DFQATT and SNEGSKA (reference sequence). Trimming removed 1 base from V and 6 bases from J; junction bases left unmatched: 9. CDR3 length: 16 residues.

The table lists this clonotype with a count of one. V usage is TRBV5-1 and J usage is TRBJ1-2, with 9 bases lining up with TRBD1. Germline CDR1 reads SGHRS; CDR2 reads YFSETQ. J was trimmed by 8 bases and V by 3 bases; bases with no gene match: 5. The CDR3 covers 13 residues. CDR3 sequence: CASSSGQGDGYTF. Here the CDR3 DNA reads TGCGCCAGCAGCTCGGGACAGGGTGACGGCTACACCTTC.

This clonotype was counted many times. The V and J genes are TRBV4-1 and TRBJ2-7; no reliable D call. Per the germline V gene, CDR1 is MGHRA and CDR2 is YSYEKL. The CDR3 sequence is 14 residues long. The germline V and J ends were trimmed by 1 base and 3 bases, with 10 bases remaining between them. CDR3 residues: CASSQGFFHYEQYF. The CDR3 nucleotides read TGCGCCAGCAGCCAAGGCTTTTTTCACTACGAGCAGTACTTC.

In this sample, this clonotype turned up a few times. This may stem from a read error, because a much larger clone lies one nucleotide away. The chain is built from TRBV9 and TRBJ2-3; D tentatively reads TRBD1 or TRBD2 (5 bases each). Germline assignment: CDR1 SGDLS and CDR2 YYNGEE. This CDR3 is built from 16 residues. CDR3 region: CASSGPGPIRENTRYF. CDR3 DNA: TGTGCCAGCAGCGGACCCGGGCCCATCAGGGAGAATACGCGGTATTTT.

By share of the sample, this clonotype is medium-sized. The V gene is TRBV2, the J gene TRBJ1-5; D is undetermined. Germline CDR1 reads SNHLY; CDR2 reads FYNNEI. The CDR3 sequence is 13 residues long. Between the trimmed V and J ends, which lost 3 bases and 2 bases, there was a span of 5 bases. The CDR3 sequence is CASSDGGNQPQHF. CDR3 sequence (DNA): TGTGCCAGCAGTGACGGGGGCAATCAGCCCCAGCATTTT.

CDR3 DNA sequence: TGTGCCAGCAGTCCTACCGGACAGGGTTCTCCTGGGGCCAACGTCCTGACTTTC. It encodes CASSPTGQGSPGANVLTF. J is TRBJ2-6 and V is TRBV28; TRBD1 matches 8 bases. The CDR3 runs to 18 residues. The germline V gene has CDR1 MDHEN and CDR2 SYDVKM. Trimming removed 5 bases from V and 2 bases from J; junction bases left unmatched: 11.

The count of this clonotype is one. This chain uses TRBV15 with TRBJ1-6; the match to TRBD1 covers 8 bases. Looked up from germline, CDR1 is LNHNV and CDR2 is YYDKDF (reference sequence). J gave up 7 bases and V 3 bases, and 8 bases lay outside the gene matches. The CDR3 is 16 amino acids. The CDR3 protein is CATSSLTGDGNSPLHF. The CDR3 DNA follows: TGTGCCACCAGCAGCTTGACAGGGGATGGGAATTCACCCCTCCACTTT.

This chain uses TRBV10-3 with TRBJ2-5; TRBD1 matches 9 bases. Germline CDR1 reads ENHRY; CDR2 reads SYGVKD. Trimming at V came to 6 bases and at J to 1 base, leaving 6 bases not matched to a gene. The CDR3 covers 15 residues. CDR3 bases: TGTGCCATCAGCGCGGACAGGGGAGGCCAAGAGACCCAGTACTTC. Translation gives CAISADRGGQETQYF.

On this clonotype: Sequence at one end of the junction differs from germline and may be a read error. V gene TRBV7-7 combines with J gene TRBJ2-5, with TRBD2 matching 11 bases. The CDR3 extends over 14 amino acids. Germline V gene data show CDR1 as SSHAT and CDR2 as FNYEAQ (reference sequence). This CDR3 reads CASSYLAGGETQYF. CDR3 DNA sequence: TGTGCTAGCAGCTATCTAGCGGGAGGAGAGACCCAGTACTTC.

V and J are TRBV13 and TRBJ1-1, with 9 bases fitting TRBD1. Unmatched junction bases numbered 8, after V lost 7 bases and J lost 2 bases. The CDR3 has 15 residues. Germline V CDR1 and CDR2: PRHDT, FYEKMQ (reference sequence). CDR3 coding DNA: TGTGCCAGCACACCTCCGGGACAGGGAAACACTGAAGCTTTCTTT. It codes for CASTPPGQGNTEAFF. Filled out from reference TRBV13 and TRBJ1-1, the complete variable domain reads AAGVIQSPRHLIKEKRETATLKCYPIPRHDTVYWYQQGPGQDPQFLISFYEKMQSDKGSIPDRFSAQQFSDYHSELNMSSLELGDSALYFCASTPPGQGNTEAFFGQGTRLTVV.

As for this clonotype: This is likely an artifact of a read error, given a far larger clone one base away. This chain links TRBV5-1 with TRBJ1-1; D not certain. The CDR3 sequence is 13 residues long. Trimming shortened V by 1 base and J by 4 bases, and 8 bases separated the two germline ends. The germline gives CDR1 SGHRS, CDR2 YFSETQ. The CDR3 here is CASSLTVSTEAFF. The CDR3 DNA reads TGCGCCAGCAGCTTGACGGTGAGCACTGAAGCTTTCTTT.